The present TCR beta chain was sequenced within a study of T cell responses to AZD1222 COVID-19 vaccine. On the study more broadly: Combined were second doses at about 4 or about 12 weeks.

Overall study findings and caveats: Recipients of two AZD1222 doses showed rising Spike-specific TCR breadth and depth. Clonal diversity was possibly underestimated, and the donors were mostly white British, with more females.

Only in-frame clones appear in the TCRdb table, and some are missing; sequencing was by immunoSEQ multiplex PCR. Of fewer than 200,000 clones listed, over 80% are singletons. To note about this clone: The antigen is undetermined.

Germline V lookup: CDR1 MNHNS, CDR2 SASEGT. Deletions cut 1 base from V and 14 bases from J, with 33 bases between. This CDR3 comprises 19 residues. The sequence derives from an adult in good health. Sequencing used peripheral blood, obtained on day 0 of AZD1222 vaccination. The chain employs TRBV6-1 and TRBJ2-1; no clear D. The CDR3 bases are TGTGCCAGCAGTGAAGTTCCCTTAAGGGCTGTTCAACCCACAATGATTAAGTTCTTC. Translated, it gives CASSEVPLRAVQPTMIKFF.